What follows are 32 T cell receptor beta chains derived from one specimen sequenced in a study of T cell responses to AZD1222 COVID-19 vaccine. Profiling relied on immunoSEQ multiplex PCR, and the TCRdb table lists in-frame clones only, not all of them. The sample has about 140,000 clones, 85% to 95% seen once; the top ten hold roughly 3.1%. The sequencing used peripheral blood, collected on day 0 of AZD1222 vaccination. These TCRs come from an adult in good health.

This clone was detected only a few times. The chain carries TRBV6-5 and TRBJ1-1, with D uncertain. Germline V gene data show CDR1 as MNHEY and CDR2 as SVGAGI. The CDR3 has 13 residues. Trimming stripped 5 bases from V and 5 bases from J, with 12 bases between. CDR3 amino acids: CASSLSWETEAFF. The CDR3 DNA reads as TGTGCCAGCAGTCTAAGTTGGGAGACTGAAGCTTTCTTT.

The V call is TRBV7-2, the J call TRBJ1-2; 8 nucleotides match TRBD1. J gave up 4 bases and V 5 bases, and 9 bases lay outside the gene matches. This CDR3 contains 15 residues. In germline, CDR1 is SGHTA, CDR2 FQGNSA. CDR3 coding DNA: TGTGCCAGCAGCGTCGGACAGGGAACTCCCTATGGCTACACCTTC. Its translation: CASSVGQGTPYGYTF.

V gene TRBV7-9 combines with J gene TRBJ1-1; 8 nucleotides align to TRBD1. Germline assignment: CDR1 SEHNR and CDR2 FQNEAQ (reference sequence). V lost 0 bases to trimming and J lost 4 bases; unmatched junction nucleotides: 4. The length of the CDR3 is 15 residues. In DNA form, the CDR3 reads TGTGCCAGCAGCTTAGCCGGGGACAGGCGCACTGAAGCTTTCTTT. Translated: CASSLAGDRRTEAFF.

This rearrangement joins TRBV2 to TRBJ2-5; D perhaps matches TRBD2 (5 bases). V was pared by 2 bases and J by 1 base, with 11 bases between. The CDR3 totals 15 residues. CDR1 and CDR2 from the germline V gene are SNHLY and FYNNEI. In DNA, the CDR3 is TGTGCCAGCAGTGAAAGGCTAGCTCCCCAAGAGACCCAGTACTTC. It yields the protein CASSERLAPQETQYF.

The chain links TRBV4-2 to TRBJ2-2; D is tentatively TRBD1 or TRBD2 (5 bases each). V was pared by 0 bases and J by 5 bases, with 13 bases between. CDR3 length: 16 residues. Germline V gene sequence: CDR1 LGHNA, CDR2 YNFKEQ. The CDR3 reads CASSQEVGPGTGELFF. The CDR3 bases are TGTGCCAGCAGCCAAGAAGTGGGGCCGGGGACCGGGGAGCTGTTTTTT.

V gene TRBV18 combines with J gene TRBJ1-6; 7 bases match TRBD1. Per the germline V gene, CDR1 is KGHSH and CDR2 is LQKENI. V gave up 5 bases and J gave up 7 bases; unmatched junction bases: 14. The CDR3 is 17 amino acids. The CDR3 region is CASSLLPPGDRNSPLHF. The CDR3, as DNA: TGTGCCAGCTCATTACTCCCCCCAGGGGACAGAAATTCACCCCTCCACTTT.

V gene TRBV10-1 combines with J gene TRBJ2-4; D is ambiguous. Trimming took off 5 bases at V and 1 base at J, with 9 bases between the two ends. From germline, CDR1 is WNHNN and CDR2 SYGVQD (reference sequence). The CDR3 loop spans 14 amino acids. The CDR3, as DNA: TGCGCCAGCAGTCCCGGGTCCGCCAAAAACATTCAGTACTTC. This translates into CASSPGSAKNIQYF.

The chain joins TRBV5-4 to TRBJ2-7; 7 bases line up with TRBD2. CDR3 length: 16 amino acids. The V segment lost 4 bases and the J segment 2 bases; nucleotides outside the gene matches: 12. Germline CDR1 SGHNT, CDR2 YYREEE (reference sequence). The CDR3 loop reads CASSLIPTSAPYEQYF. Here the CDR3 DNA reads TGTGCCAGCAGCCTAATACCCACTAGCGCTCCCTACGAGCAGTACTTC.

The gene calls are TRBV10-3 and TRBJ2-1; 10 nucleotides align to TRBD2. The germline V gene has CDR1 ENHRY and CDR2 SYGVKD. J was trimmed by 0 bases and V by 5 bases; bases with no gene match: 1. The CDR3 runs to 15 residues. The CDR3 region has the DNA TGTGCCATCAGTAAGCGGGAGGGCTCCTACAATGAGCAGTTCTTC. It encodes CAISKREGSYNEQFF.

The chain joins TRBV12-5 to TRBJ1-6, with D possibly TRBD1 on 6 matching bases. The germline V and J ends were trimmed by 6 bases and 8 bases, with 11 bases remaining between them. The CDR3 sequence is 13 residues long. CDR1 is LGHNT and CDR2 is FRNRAP in the germline V gene. Here the CDR3 DNA reads TGTGCTAGTGGCCGACAGGAGGATTCACCCCTCCACTTT. This sequence encodes CASGRQEDSPLHF.

The chain uses TRBV24-1 and TRBJ2-1; 7 bases agree with TRBD2. Losses at the gene ends were 4 bases for V and 8 bases for J; bases not matched to a gene: 7. The CDR3 contains 14 residues. Germline V gives CDR1 KGHDR, CDR2 SFDVKD. CDR3 in amino acids: CATSEGGRIDEQFF. Written as DNA, the CDR3 is TGTGCCACCAGTGAGGGGGGGAGGATCGATGAGCAGTTCTTC.

The V and J genes are TRBV18 and TRBJ1-1; D might be TRBD1 (5 bases). The CDR3 extends over 16 amino acids. The ends were cut back, 3 bases at V and 4 bases at J, with 18 bases in the middle. The germline V gene has CDR1 KGHSH and CDR2 LQKENI. The CDR3 protein is CASSPSAINTGTEAFF. CDR3 nucleotides: TGTGCCAGCTCACCTTCGGCCATAAACACAGGCACTGAAGCTTTCTTT.

This clone came up a few times. The chain is built from TRBV10-3 and TRBJ1-5; a possible D gene is TRBD1 (6 bases). Trimming took 9 bases from V and 7 from J, leaving 16 bases between them. The CDR3 is 13 amino acids. Germline V gives CDR1 ENHRY, CDR2 SYGVKD. In nucleotides, the CDR3 is TGTGCCATTTCACAGGGTGTAGAGCAGCCCCAGCATTTT. The encoded protein is CAISQGVEQPQHF.

The V call is TRBV9, the J call TRBJ2-1; D gene unclear. This CDR3 contains 12 residues. The V end was cut by 1 base, the J end by 6 bases, with 5 bases between. Germline CDR1 is SGDLS and CDR2 is YYNGEE. The CDR3 loop reads CASSVNVNEQFF. In DNA form, the CDR3 reads TGTGCCAGCAGCGTAAACGTCAATGAGCAGTTCTTC.

The chain is built from TRBV19 and TRBJ1-3; tentative D call: TRBD1 (5 bases). The CDR3 is 15 residues long. V was trimmed by 7 bases and J by 0 bases, leaving 13 bases between them. In germline, CDR1 is LNHDA, CDR2 SQIVND (reference sequence). The CDR3, as DNA: TGTGCCAGTACTTCGAGACAGAACTCTGGAAACACCATATATTTT. It yields the protein CASTSRQNSGNTIYF.

This chain links TRBV27 with TRBJ1-5; perhaps TRBD1 as D (6 bases). Germline CDR1 is MNHEY and CDR2 is SMNVEV (reference sequence). The CDR3 has 13 residues. V was cut by 5 bases and J by 5 bases, with 10 bases left in between. CDR3 in DNA: TGTGCCAGCAGTAGGACAGATTATCAGCCCCAGCATTTT. Translating it yields CASSRTDYQPQHF.

This chain uses TRBV5-4 with TRBJ2-2; no clear D. There are 14 residues in the CDR3. Germline V lookup: CDR1 SGHNT, CDR2 YYREEE (reference sequence). V dropped 1 base and J dropped 3 bases, with 7 bases sitting between them. The CDR3 is CASSLIPDTGELFF. In nucleotides, the CDR3 is TGTGCCAGCAGCTTGATTCCGGACACCGGGGAGCTGTTTTTT.

The J gene is TRBJ2-7, the V gene TRBV5-1, with TRBD1 identical over 9 bases. CDR1 and CDR2 from the germline V gene are SGHRS and YFSETQ. The V gene end was trimmed by 1 base and the J gene end by 7 bases; junction bases not matched to a gene: 12. The CDR3 is 16 residues long. Here the CDR3 reads CASSLIKPGTGFEQYF. The CDR3 DNA is TGCGCCAGCAGCTTGATAAAGCCCGGGACAGGGTTTGAGCAGTACTTC.

This sequence joins TRBV14 and TRBJ2-1; D gene uncertain. V gave up 1 base and J gave up 9 bases, with 10 bases separating them. Germline lookup yields CDR1 SGHDN and CDR2 FVKESK. CDR3 size: 13 residues. Written as DNA, the CDR3 is TGTGCCAGCAGCCAAGGATGGGGTAGTGAGCAGTTCTTC. It translates to CASSQGWGSEQFF.

This chain connects TRBV18 to TRBJ2-5; D unresolved. CDR3 length: 13 amino acids. The germline gives CDR1 KGHSH, CDR2 LQKENI. V was shortened by 4 bases and J by 0 bases, with 6 bases between the two germline ends. The DNA for the CDR3 is TGTGCCAGCTCACTTGGGAACCAAGAGACCCAGTACTTC. Translation gives CASSLGNQETQYF. Full variable domain (missing parts from reference TRBV18 and TRBJ2-5): NAGVMQNPRHLVRRRGQEARLRCSPMKGHSHVYWYRQLPEEGLKFMVYLQKENIIDESGMPKERFSAEFPKEGPSILRIQQVVRGDSAAYFCASSLGNQETQYFGPGTRLLVL.

This chain joins TRBV28 and TRBJ1-6, with D possibly TRBD1 on 5 matching bases. Germline V gives CDR1 MDHEN, CDR2 SYDVKM. The CDR3 runs to 14 residues. Trimming shortened V by 2 bases and J by 9 bases, and 11 bases separated the two germline ends. The DNA of the CDR3 is TGTGCCAGCAGTTTAGTGCGGACAAGTTCACCCCTCCACTTT. Amino acid sequence: CASSLVRTSSPLHF.

The V gene is TRBV14, the J gene TRBJ1-2; D not certain. In germline, CDR1 is SGHDN, CDR2 FVKESK. CDR3 length: 13 amino acids. The V end was cut by 1 base, the J end by 6 bases, with 9 bases between. Here the CDR3 reads CASSQVTTDGYTF. CDR3 DNA sequence: TGTGCCAGCAGCCAAGTCACGACTGATGGCTACACCTTC.

This chain connects TRBV5-6 to TRBJ1-2, with D hard to call. Germline CDR1 SGHDT, CDR2 YYEEEE. CDR3 size: 15 residues. Trimming took off 1 base at V and 5 bases at J, with 15 bases between the two ends. CDR3 in amino acids: CASSLLGSTSYGYTF. In DNA form, the CDR3 reads TGTGCCAGCAGCTTGCTAGGCAGTACTTCTTATGGCTACACCTTC.

The chain employs TRBV7-2 and TRBJ1-6; D not resolved. Per the germline V gene, CDR1 is SGHTA and CDR2 is FQGNSA. V shed 0 bases and J shed 18 bases, with 15 bases lying between them. This CDR3 has 13 amino acids. This CDR3 reads CASSLARGQAPHF. The CDR3 DNA reads as TGTGCCAGCAGCTTAGCAAGAGGGCAGGCACCCCACTTT. Full variable domain (remainder filled in from reference TRBV7-2 and TRBJ1-6): GAGVSQSPSNKVTEKGKDVELRCDPISGHTALYWYRQSLGQGLEFLIYFQGNSAPDKSGLPSDRFSAERTGGSVSTLTIQRTQQEDSAVYLCASSLARGQAPHFGNGTRLTVT.

V gene TRBV4-2 combines with J gene TRBJ2-3, with D perhaps TRBD1 (5 bases). The germline CDR1 and CDR2 sequences are LGHNA and YNFKEQ. The CDR3 has 17 residues. Trimming took 0 bases from V and 2 from J, leaving 15 bases between them. The CDR3 is CASSQDGAGRPTDTQYF. For the CDR3, the DNA is TGTGCCAGCAGCCAAGATGGGGCAGGGCGACCCACAGATACGCAGTATTTT.

The gene calls are TRBV15 and TRBJ2-6, with no clear D. This CDR3 comprises 17 residues. Trimming removed 0 bases from V and 0 bases from J, with 9 bases in between. Germline lookup yields CDR1 LNHNV and CDR2 YYDKDF (reference sequence). CDR3 nucleotide sequence: TGTGCCACCAGCAGAGAAAACGCCGGCTCTGGGGCCAACGTCCTGACTTTC. Translation gives CATSRENAGSGANVLTF.

The chain has TRBV25-1 and TRBJ1-6; weak D call: TRBD1 (6 bases). The CDR3 spans 16 residues. Trimming removed 2 bases at V and 9 bases at J, with 17 bases between. Germline V gene data show CDR1 as MGHDK and CDR2 as SYGVNS. CDR3 residues: CASSEVLVGGGSPLHF. The CDR3, as DNA: TGTGCCAGCAGTGAAGTGTTGGTAGGGGGAGGTTCACCCCTCCACTTT.

The J gene is TRBJ1-1, the V gene TRBV7-9; no clear D. Between the trimmed V and J ends, which lost 5 bases and 5 bases, there was a span of 12 bases. The CDR3 runs 13 residues. CDR1 and CDR2 (germline): SEHNR, FQNEAQ (reference sequence). The CDR3 bases are TGTGCCAGCAGCCGCACGGACGGAACTGAAGCTTTCTTT. Translation gives CASSRTDGTEAFF.

The rearrangement joins TRBV10-3 to TRBJ2-5; D possibly matches TRBD1 or TRBD2 (5 bases each). The V and J ends lost 4 bases and 1 base respectively, with 10 bases between them. This CDR3 is built from 14 residues. Germline V lookup: CDR1 ENHRY, CDR2 SYGVKD. The CDR3 spells CAISVPGAQETQYF. DNA of the CDR3: TGTGCCATCAGTGTCCCCGGGGCCCAAGAGACCCAGTACTTC.

This chain uses TRBV12-3 or TRBV12-4 with TRBJ2-5; 8 nucleotides match TRBD1. This CDR3 is 13 amino acids long. V gave up 4 bases and J gave up 4 bases; unmatched junction bases: 2. In DNA, the CDR3 is TGTGCCAGCAGTTCGACAGGGGTAGAGACCCAGTACTTC. As protein: CASSSTGVETQYF.

The chain joins TRBV19 to TRBJ1-1; a possible D gene is TRBD1 (6 bases). Germline values: CDR1 LNHDA, CDR2 SQIVND (reference sequence). This CDR3 has 14 amino acids. V was trimmed by 3 bases and J by 8 bases, leaving 16 bases between them. The CDR3 bases are TGTGCCAGTAGTATCCGAACCGGGACAATAGAAGCTTTCTTT. Protein sequence: CASSIRTGTIEAFF. The full variable domain, completed using reference TRBV19 and TRBJ1-1, is DGGITQSPKYLFRKEGQNVTLSCEQNLNHDAMYWYRQDPGQGLRLIYYSQIVNDFQKGDIAEGYSVSREKKESFPLTVTSAQKNPTAFYLCASSIRTGTIEAFFGQGTRLTVV.

This clone appeared once. V is TRBV7-2 and J is TRBJ2-5, with a weak D call TRBD1 (5 bases). Trimming cost V 2 bases and J 5 bases, with 12 bases left between them. The germline V gene encodes CDR1 SGHTA and CDR2 FQGNSA. CDR3 length: 14 amino acids. CDR3: CASSLQGSQETQYF. CDR3 nucleotide sequence: TGTGCCAGCAGCTTACAGGGTTCCCAGGAGACCCAGTACTTC.